One sample yielded the 27 T cell receptor beta chains listed below, sequenced in a study of breast tumors, draining lymph nodes, adjacent tissues. Each CDR3 protein is one row after TCRdb ran MiXCR on the multiplex PCR reads. This sample carries about 170,000 distinct CDR3 sequences, 33% of them seen once, and the ten largest clones take about 4.1%. Breast cancer patients provided tissue from their axillary draining lymph nodes. The sample consisted of axillary lymph node tissue. Every receptor here comes from a female donor with breast cancer. Some clones in this sample may be carry-over from other donors' samples.

V gene TRBV7-3 combines with J gene TRBJ2-3; D may be TRBD1 or TRBD2 (6 bases each). Germline loops: CDR1 SGHTA, CDR2 FQGTGA. There are 17 residues in the CDR3. V was clipped by 1 base and J by 0 bases, with 14 bases between them. CDR3 sequence reads: CASSLRGGTTSTDTQYF. CDR3 nucleotides: TGTGCCAGCAGCTTAAGAGGGGGGACAACTAGCACAGATACGCAGTATTTT. Complete variable domain (other parts from reference TRBV7-3 and TRBJ2-3): GAGVSQTPSNKVTEKGKYVELRCDPISGHTALYWYRQSLGQGPEFLIYFQGTGAADDSGLPNDRFFAVRPEGSVSTLKIQRTERGDSAVYLCASSLRGGTTSTDTQYFGPGTRLTVL.

The sample holds many counts of this clonotype. The rearrangement uses TRBV5-4 and TRBJ1-2; D is possibly TRBD1 (6 bases). V lost 2 bases, J lost 7 bases, and 18 bases lay in between. Per germline, CDR1 SGHNT and CDR2 YYREEE (reference sequence). This CDR3 is 15 amino acids long. This chain's CDR3 is CASSFEQGWYGGYTF. The CDR3 region has the DNA TGTGCCAGCAGCTTCGAACAGGGCTGGTATGGTGGCTACACCTTC.

The table lists this clonotype with a few counts. Since a much larger clone is just one base distant, this may be a read error. The chain uses TRBV13 and TRBJ2-7; 11 bases fit TRBD2. The CDR3 has 15 residues. The junction had 11 bases not matched to a gene; V was cut back by 6 bases and J by 7 bases. Germline loops: CDR1 PRHDT, CDR2 FYEKMQ (reference sequence). The CDR3 loop reads CASRSIAGGPGEQYF. CDR3 in DNA: TGTGCCAGCAGGTCGATAGCGGGAGGGCCGGGAGAGCAGTACTTC.

A word on this clonotype: The CDR3 does not close with the conserved phenylalanine or tryptophan, likely indicating a read error. The chain couples TRBV7-9 to TRBJ1-1, with D possibly being TRBD1 (5 bases). CDR1 SEHNR and CDR2 FQNEAQ come from the germline V gene (reference sequence). The ends were cut back, 7 bases at V and 3 bases at J, with 15 bases in the middle. The CDR3 is 14 residues long. CDR3 sequence (DNA): TGTGCCAGCAACATTGTAGGGGCCGACACTGAAGCTTTCCTT. Its translation is CASNIVGADTEAFL.

This clonotype came up many times. This sequence joins TRBV7-9 and TRBJ1-3; D is unresolved. CDR3 size: 13 residues. V lost 6 bases to trimming and J lost 4 bases, with 10 bases between them. CDR1 SEHNR and CDR2 FQNEAQ come from the germline V gene (reference sequence). The CDR3 DNA is TGTGCCAGCAGGGACGGGCTAGGAAACACCATATATTTT. It yields the protein CASRDGLGNTIYF.

This clonotype was counted many times. The chain uses TRBV5-6 and TRBJ1-5; D unresolved. The V gene's germline CDR1 is SGHDT and CDR2 YYEEEE. The V gene lost 0 bases and the J gene lost 5 bases, with 12 bases spanning the gap. The CDR3 is made up of 15 amino acids. In nucleotides, the CDR3 is TGTGCCAGCAGCTTGGGTGGAGCCCAATATCAGCCCCAGCATTTT. Amino acid sequence: CASSLGGAQYQPQHF.

Notes on this clonotype: A read error may explain this, as a much larger clone is one base away. The rearrangement joins TRBV19 to TRBJ2-7; D not certain. The CDR3 has 17 residues. Germline V gene data show CDR1 as LNHDA and CDR2 as SQIVND (reference sequence). The CDR3 DNA sequence: TGTGCCAGTAGTGTTCTGGAAGAGGTGGGCAATCTTAACGAGCAGTCCTTC. Its protein is CASSVLEEVGNLNEQSF.

This clonotype has ten or more counts. The chain's CDR3 is CASSVVALTDTQYF. CDR3 DNA: TGTGCCAGCAGCGTAGTGGCTCTCACAGATACGCAGTATTTT. The chain recombines TRBV9 with TRBJ2-3; D remains ambiguous. The V and J ends lost 0 bases and 2 bases respectively, with 7 bases between them. Germline CDR1 is SGDLS and CDR2 is YYNGEE. This CDR3 has 14 amino acids.

This clonotype has only one observation. The rearrangement links TRBV12-3 or TRBV12-4 to TRBJ2-2; 7 nucleotides line up with TRBD1. The V and J ends lost 8 bases and 1 base, in that order; junction bases with no gene match: 1. The CDR3 totals 13 residues. The CDR3 region has the DNA TGTGCCAGCGGGGACAGGAACACCGGGGAGCTGTTTTTT. Protein: CASGDRNTGELFF.

This sequence joins TRBV11-2 and TRBJ1-5; no definite D call. Trimming removed 1 base at V and 6 bases at J, with 7 bases between. Germline values: CDR1 SGHAT, CDR2 FQNNGV. The CDR3 contains 13 residues. CDR3 nucleotides: TGTGCCAGCAGCTTAGGTTTGAGTCAGCCCCAGCATTTT. Its translation: CASSLGLSQPQHF.

This clonotype was counted ten times or more. V gene TRBV6-5 combines with J gene TRBJ2-1, with 8 bases lining up with TRBD2. Trimming at V came to 6 bases and at J to 1 base, leaving 17 bases not matched to a gene. Germline CDR1 is MNHEY and CDR2 is SVGAGI. The CDR3 has 19 amino acids. The CDR3 loop is CASRARPSLLAASYNEQFF. The CDR3 nucleotides are TGTGCCAGCAGGGCTAGGCCCTCACTACTAGCGGCTTCCTACAATGAGCAGTTCTTC.

This clonotype showed up many times. The chain is built from TRBV27 and TRBJ2-7; D is perhaps TRBD2 (6 bases). The length of the CDR3 is 14 residues. V lost 4 bases to trimming and J lost 4 bases, with 14 bases between them. Looked up from germline, CDR1 is MNHEY and CDR2 is SMNVEV (reference sequence). CDR3 DNA sequence: TGTGCCAGCAGTTCCATCCGCGGGGAATACGAGCAGTACTTC. Protein product: CASSSIRGEYEQYF.

This clonotype was seen many times. V is TRBV7-6 and J is TRBJ2-7, with D perhaps matching TRBD1 (5 bases). The CDR3 totals 13 residues. The V end was cut by 4 bases, the J end by 2 bases, with 9 bases between. Germline V lookup: CDR1 SGHVS, CDR2 FNYEAQ. CDR3 protein: CASSYTTAYEQYF. The CDR3 nucleotides read TGTGCCAGCAGCTACACGACAGCCTACGAGCAGTACTTC.

This clonotype was seen at least ten times. The chain is built from TRBV11-2 and TRBJ1-4; D not certain. Trimming removed 3 bases from V and 12 bases from J, with 17 bases in between. Germline V lookup: CDR1 SGHAT, CDR2 FQNNGV. The CDR3 extends over 14 amino acids. CDR3 residues: CASSFNPGLRELFF. Written as DNA, the CDR3 is TGTGCCAGCAGCTTCAATCCGGGTTTACGGGAACTGTTTTTT.

This clonotype was observed many times. The rearrangement uses TRBV7-2 and TRBJ1-2; no firm D call. The CDR3 has 12 amino acids. Germline loops: CDR1 SGHTA, CDR2 FQGNSA. With 5 bases removed from V and 2 bases from J, the gap between germline ends came to 6 bases. DNA for the CDR3: TGTGCCAGCAGCCAGAACAACTATGGCTACACCTTC. It encodes CASSQNNYGYTF.

A note on this clonotype: The missing conserved phenylalanine or tryptophan at the end of this CDR3 makes a read error likely. Because the CDR3's place on the DNA is in doubt, the DNA is left out and the CDR3 is given as listed by TCRdb. The chain has TRBV7-3 and TRBJ2-1. The CDR3 totals 13 residues, both ends included. CDR1 SGHTA and CDR2 FQGTGA come from the germline V gene. The CDR3 spells CTSIPTHTMSSSS.

As to this clonotype: A much larger clone differs from this one at a single base, so this may be a read error. This rearrangement joins TRBV9 to TRBJ2-5; D not resolved. CDR3 length: 14 amino acids. The germline gives CDR1 SGDLS, CDR2 YYNGEE. CDR3 nucleotides: TGTGCCAGCAGCGTAGAACTGGAGCGTGAGGCCCAGTCCTTC. Protein sequence: CASSVELEREAQSF.

This clonotype was seen at least ten times. The chain combines TRBV4-1 with TRBJ1-6; the match to TRBD1 covers 9 bases. The CDR3 contains 17 residues. The J segment lost 14 bases and the V segment lost 4 bases, leaving 18 bases of the junction unmatched. Germline CDR1 reads MGHRA; CDR2 reads YSYEKL. In DNA form, the CDR3 reads TGCGCCAGCAGCCTAGTTCTCCGGGGACAGGGCCTTGGGGCCCTCCACTTT. Protein: CASSLVLRGQGLGALHF.

This clonotype has at least ten counts. The CDR3 DNA is TGTGCCAGCAGTCGCGGAGCGGCGCACGGCTACACCTTC. Translated: CASSRGAAHGYTF. The V gene is TRBV27, the J gene TRBJ1-2; no firm D call. The V gene lost 5 bases and the J gene lost 8 bases, with 15 bases spanning the gap. The CDR3 totals 13 residues. Germline V gene lookup returns CDR1 MNHEY and CDR2 SMNVEV (reference sequence).

For this clonotype: Its ends do not fully match the called genes, so a read error is possible. The rearrangement joins TRBV12-3 or TRBV12-4 to TRBJ1-6; no firm D call. CDR3 length: 11 residues. DNA for the CDR3: TGCGCCAGCAGTTTCGGGGTGGTCCTCCACTTT. Translating it yields CASSFGVVLHF.

The chain has TRBV24-1 and TRBJ2-4, with D possibly being TRBD2 (5 bases). Trimming took 0 bases from V and 2 from J, leaving 13 bases between them. Germline loops: CDR1 KGHDR, CDR2 SFDVKD. The CDR3 covers 17 residues. CDR3 residues: CATSDLRGSDTKNIQYF. The CDR3 DNA sequence: TGTGCCACCAGTGATTTGCGAGGGTCCGATACCAAAAACATTCAGTACTTC.

This chain links TRBV6-5 with TRBJ1-4, with D possibly TRBD1 on 6 matching bases. Germline V gene sequence: CDR1 MNHEY, CDR2 SVGAGI. The CDR3 consists of 17 residues. V was shortened by 5 bases and J by 12 bases, with 28 bases between the two germline ends. For the CDR3, the DNA is TGTGCCAGCAGTCACTTCGGACCCCCTACAGGGCCCGGGGAACTGTTTTTT. The encoded protein is CASSHFGPPTGPGELFF.

A word on this clonotype: A much larger clone lies one base from this, so it may be a read error. J is TRBJ2-7 and V is TRBV10-3; TRBD1 aligns across 7 bases. Germline CDR1 and CDR2: ENHRY and SYGVKD. Losses at the gene ends were 5 bases for V and 3 bases for J; bases not matched to a gene: 10. The CDR3 extends over 15 amino acids. CDR3 DNA sequence: TGTGCCATCAGTTTCGGGACAGTCGGAAACTACGAGCAGTACTTC. It specifies CAISFGTVGNYEQYF.

A word on this clonotype: A read error may produce the germline difference seen at one junction end. V gene TRBV29-1 combines with J gene TRBJ2-3; D not certain. Germline V gene data show CDR1 as SQVTM and CDR2 as ANQGSEA. CDR3 length: 13 residues. The CDR3 bases are TGCGGCGTTGGAGCCTCCAGCACAGATACGCAGTATTTT. Translated, it gives CGVGASSTDTQYF.

This clonotype appeared many times. The gene calls are TRBV12-3 or TRBV12-4 and TRBJ2-1, with a weak D call TRBD2 (5 bases). The CDR3 loop spans 14 amino acids. V was trimmed by 3 bases and J by 9 bases, leaving 15 bases between them. Here the CDR3 DNA reads TGTGCCAGCAGTTTTTACTCCCTAGCCGCTGAGCAGTTCTTC. It encodes CASSFYSLAAEQFF.

This clonotype was seen repeatedly, ten times or more. The rearrangement joins TRBV5-1 to TRBJ2-7; 10 bases line up with TRBD1. The CDR3 is 15 residues long. The V gene end was trimmed by 4 bases and the J gene end by 5 bases; junction bases not matched to a gene: 9. The germline gives CDR1 SGHRS, CDR2 YFSETQ. The chain's CDR3 is CASSPSDRGTHEQYF. In nucleotides, the CDR3 is TGCGCCAGCAGCCCATCGGACAGGGGGACCCACGAGCAGTACTTC.

There are many counts of this clonotype. It may be a read error: a sequence one base away is much more abundant. The V gene is TRBV20-1, the J gene TRBJ2-6, with a possible D match to TRBD1 (5 bases). The CDR3 loop spans 14 amino acids. Per germline, CDR1 DFQATT and CDR2 SNEGSKA (reference sequence). This CDR3 reads CSASPSTGATVLTF. CDR3 DNA: TGCAGTGCTAGTCCCTCTACTGGGGCCACCGTCCTGACTTTC.